This T cell receptor beta chain is drawn from a study of CD8+ T cells in alopecia areata. Study-level information: Once tofacitinib had been taken for 6 to 18 months, 6 months off drug followed. The study's findings and limits: Researchers reported that TCR sharing among patients proved less clear than in mice, possibly HLA-linked.

Regarding this clone: Antigen: not known. Other DNA sequences in this specimen translate into the identical CDR3.

After isolation, RNA underwent reverse transcription to generate cDNA as the sequencing template. Profiling relied on immunoSEQ multiplex PCR, and the TCRdb table lists in-frame clones only, not all of them. The repertoire holds around 200,000 clones, with approximately 53% as singletons. The treatment was: oral pan-JAK inhibitor, 5-10 mg twice daily. Individuals with alopecia areata gave both lesional scalp punch biopsies and peripheral blood for collection. CDR3 length: 14 residues. Germline CDR1 is SGDLS and CDR2 is YYNGEE. V gave up 0 bases and J gave up 4 bases; unmatched junction bases: 1. This clonotype originated in a human donor with alopecia areata. Sequences were derived from CD8+ T cells sorted from blood, sampled at week 24, from a patient treated with tofacitinib. The V and J genes are TRBV9 and TRBJ1-5; 7 nucleotides align to TRBD1. CDR3 DNA: TGTGCCAGCAGCGTAGGACAGGGAAATCAGCCCCAGCATTTT. This codes for CASSVGQGNQPQHF.